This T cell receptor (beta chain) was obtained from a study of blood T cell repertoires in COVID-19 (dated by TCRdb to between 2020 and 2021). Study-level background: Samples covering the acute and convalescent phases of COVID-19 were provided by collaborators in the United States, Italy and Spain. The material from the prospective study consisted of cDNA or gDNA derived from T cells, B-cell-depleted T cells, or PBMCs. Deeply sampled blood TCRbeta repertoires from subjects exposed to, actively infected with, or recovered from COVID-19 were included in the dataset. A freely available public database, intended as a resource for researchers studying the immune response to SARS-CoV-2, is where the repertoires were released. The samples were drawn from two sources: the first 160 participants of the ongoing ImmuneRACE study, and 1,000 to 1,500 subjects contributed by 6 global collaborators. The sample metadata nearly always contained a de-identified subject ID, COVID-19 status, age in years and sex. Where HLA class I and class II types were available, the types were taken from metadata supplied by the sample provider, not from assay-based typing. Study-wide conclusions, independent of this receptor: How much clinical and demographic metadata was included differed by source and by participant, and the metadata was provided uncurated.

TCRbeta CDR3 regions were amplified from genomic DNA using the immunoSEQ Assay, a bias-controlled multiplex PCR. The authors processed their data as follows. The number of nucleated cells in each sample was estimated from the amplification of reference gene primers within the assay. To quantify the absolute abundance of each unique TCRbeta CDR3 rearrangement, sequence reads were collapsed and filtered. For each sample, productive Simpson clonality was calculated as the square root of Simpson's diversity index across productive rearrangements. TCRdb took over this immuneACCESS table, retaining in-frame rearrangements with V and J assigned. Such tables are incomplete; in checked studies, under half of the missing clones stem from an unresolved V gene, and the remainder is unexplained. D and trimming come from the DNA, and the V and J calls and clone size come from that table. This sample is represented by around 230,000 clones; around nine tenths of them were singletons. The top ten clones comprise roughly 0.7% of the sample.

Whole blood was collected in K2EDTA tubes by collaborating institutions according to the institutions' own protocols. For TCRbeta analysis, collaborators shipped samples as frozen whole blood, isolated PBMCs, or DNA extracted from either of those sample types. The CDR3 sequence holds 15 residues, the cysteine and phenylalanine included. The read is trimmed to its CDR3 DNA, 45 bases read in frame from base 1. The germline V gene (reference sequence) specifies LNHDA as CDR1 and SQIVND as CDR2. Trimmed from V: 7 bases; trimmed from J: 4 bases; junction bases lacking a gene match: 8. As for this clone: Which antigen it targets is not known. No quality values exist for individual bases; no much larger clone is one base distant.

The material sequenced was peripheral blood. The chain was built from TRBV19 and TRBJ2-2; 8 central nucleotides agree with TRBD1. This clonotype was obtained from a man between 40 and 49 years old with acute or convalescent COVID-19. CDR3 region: CASIRQGASTGELFF. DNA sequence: TGTGCCAGTATCAGGCAGGGGGCCAGCACCGGGGAGCTGTTTTTT.